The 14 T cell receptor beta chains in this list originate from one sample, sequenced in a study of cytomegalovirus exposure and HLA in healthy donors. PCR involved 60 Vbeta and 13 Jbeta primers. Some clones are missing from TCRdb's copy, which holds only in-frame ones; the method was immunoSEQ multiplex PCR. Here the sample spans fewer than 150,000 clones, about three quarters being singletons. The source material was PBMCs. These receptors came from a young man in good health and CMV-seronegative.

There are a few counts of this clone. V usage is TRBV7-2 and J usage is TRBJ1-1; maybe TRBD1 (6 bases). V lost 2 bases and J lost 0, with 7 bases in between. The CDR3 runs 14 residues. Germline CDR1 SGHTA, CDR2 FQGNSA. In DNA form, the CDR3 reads TGTGCCAGCAGCTTAAACAGGGTGAACACTGAAGCTTTCTTT. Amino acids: CASSLNRVNTEAFF.

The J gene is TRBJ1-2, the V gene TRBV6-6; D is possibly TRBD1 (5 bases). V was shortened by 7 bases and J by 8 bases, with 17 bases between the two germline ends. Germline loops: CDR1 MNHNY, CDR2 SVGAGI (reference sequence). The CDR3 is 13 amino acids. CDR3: CASNLGASWGYTF. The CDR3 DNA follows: TGTGCCAGCAATTTAGGGGCGTCTTGGGGCTACACCTTC.

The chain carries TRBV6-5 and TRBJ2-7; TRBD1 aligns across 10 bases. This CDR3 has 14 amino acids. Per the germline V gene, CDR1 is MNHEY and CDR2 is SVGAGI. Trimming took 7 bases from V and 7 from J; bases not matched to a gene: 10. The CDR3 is CASTPGTGVDEQYF. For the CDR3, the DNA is TGTGCCAGCACACCCGGGACAGGGGTGGATGAGCAGTACTTC.

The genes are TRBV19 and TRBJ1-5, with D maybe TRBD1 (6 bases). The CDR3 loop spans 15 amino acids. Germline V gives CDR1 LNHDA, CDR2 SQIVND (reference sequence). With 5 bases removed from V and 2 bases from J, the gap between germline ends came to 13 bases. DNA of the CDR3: TGTGCCAGTAGTGGGGGCAGGGGCGGCAATCAGCCCCAGCATTTT. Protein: CASSGGRGGNQPQHF.

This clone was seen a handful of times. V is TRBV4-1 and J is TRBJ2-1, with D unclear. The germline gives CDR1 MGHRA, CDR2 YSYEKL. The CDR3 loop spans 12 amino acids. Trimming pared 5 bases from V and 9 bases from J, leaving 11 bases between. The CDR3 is CASSSQVGEQFF. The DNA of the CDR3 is TGCGCCAGCAGCTCTCAGGTCGGTGAGCAGTTCTTC.

The CDR3 nucleotides are TGTGCCAGCAGCTTATCGTCCGGGGGGTCCGTATACGAGCAGTACTTC. Protein product: CASSLSSGGSVYEQYF. The J gene is TRBJ2-7, the V gene TRBV11-2; 7 positions match TRBD2. With V trimmed by 2 bases and J by 4 bases, 11 bases remained unmatched. CDR1 is SGHAT, CDR2 FQNNGV, per germline. The CDR3 length is 16 residues.

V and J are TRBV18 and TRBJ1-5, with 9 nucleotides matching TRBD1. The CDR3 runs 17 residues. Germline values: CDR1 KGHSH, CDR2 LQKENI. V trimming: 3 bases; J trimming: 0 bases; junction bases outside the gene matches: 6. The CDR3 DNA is TGTGCCAGCTCACCGAGACAGGGGGAGAATAGCAATCAGCCCCAGCATTTT. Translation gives CASSPRQGENSNQPQHF.

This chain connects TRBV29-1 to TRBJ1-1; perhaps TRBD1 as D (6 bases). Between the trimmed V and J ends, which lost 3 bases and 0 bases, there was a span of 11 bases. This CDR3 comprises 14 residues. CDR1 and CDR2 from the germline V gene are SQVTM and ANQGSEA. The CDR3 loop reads CSVDKDSMNTEAFF. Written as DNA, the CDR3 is TGCAGCGTTGACAAGGACAGTATGAACACTGAAGCTTTCTTT. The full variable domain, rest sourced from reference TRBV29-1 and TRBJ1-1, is SAVISQKPSRDICQRGTSLTIQCQVDSQVTMMFWYRQQPGQSLTLIATANQGSEATYESGFVIDKFPISRPNLTFSTLTVSNMSPEDSSIYLCSVDKDSMNTEAFFGQGTRLTVV.

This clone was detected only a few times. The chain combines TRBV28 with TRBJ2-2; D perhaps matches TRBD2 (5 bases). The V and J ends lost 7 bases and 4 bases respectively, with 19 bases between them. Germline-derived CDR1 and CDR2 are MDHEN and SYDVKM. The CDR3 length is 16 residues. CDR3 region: CASTPPGRGRTGELFF. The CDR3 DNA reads TGTGCCAGCACTCCCCCGGGGAGAGGTCGCACCGGGGAGCTGTTTTTT. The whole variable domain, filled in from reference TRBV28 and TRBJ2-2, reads DVKVTQSSRYLVKRTGEKVFLECVQDMDHENMFWYRQDPGLGLRLIYFSYDVKMKEKGDIPEGYSVSREKKERFSLILESASTNQTSMYLCASTPPGRGRTGELFFGEGSRLTVL.

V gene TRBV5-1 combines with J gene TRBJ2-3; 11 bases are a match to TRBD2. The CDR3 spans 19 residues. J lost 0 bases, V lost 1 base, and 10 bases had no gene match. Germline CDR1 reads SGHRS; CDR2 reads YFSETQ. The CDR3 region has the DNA TGCGCCAGCAGCTTGCTAGCGGGGGGTATTACTACTAGCACAGATACGCAGTATTTT. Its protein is CASSLLAGGITTSTDTQYF.

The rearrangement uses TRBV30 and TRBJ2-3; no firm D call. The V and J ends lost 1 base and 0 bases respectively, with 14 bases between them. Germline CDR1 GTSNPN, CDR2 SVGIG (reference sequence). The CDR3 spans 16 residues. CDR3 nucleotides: TGTGCCTGGAGTGCACGACTCAGAACTAGCACAGATACGCAGTATTTT. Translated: CAWSARLRTSTDTQYF.

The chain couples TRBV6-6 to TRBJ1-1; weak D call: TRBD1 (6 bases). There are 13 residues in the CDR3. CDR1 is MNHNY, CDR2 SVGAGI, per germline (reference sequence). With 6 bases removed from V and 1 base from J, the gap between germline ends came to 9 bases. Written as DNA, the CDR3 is TGTGCCAGCAGAACGACAGGGAACACTGAAGCTTTCTTT. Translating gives CASRTTGNTEAFF.

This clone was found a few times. CDR3 sequence reads: CSVYRGDGVEAFF. The DNA for the CDR3 is TGCAGCGTTTACAGGGGTGACGGAGTTGAAGCTTTCTTT. The V gene is TRBV29-1, the J gene TRBJ1-1; 7 bases are shared with TRBD1. V gave up 5 bases and J gave up 7 bases; unmatched junction bases: 10. CDR1 SQVTM and CDR2 ANQGSEA come from the germline V gene. This CDR3 has 13 amino acids.

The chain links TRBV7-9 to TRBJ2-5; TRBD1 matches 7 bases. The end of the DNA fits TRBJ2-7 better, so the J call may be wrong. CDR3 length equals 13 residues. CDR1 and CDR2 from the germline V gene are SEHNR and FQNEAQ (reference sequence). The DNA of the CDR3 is TGTGCCAGCAGCTTACGACAGGGCTACGAGCAGTACTTC. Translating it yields CASSLRQGYEQYF.